The 21 T cell receptor beta chains given below trace back to one sample, sequenced in a study of T cells after yellow fever vaccination. One entry per CDR3 protein results from TCRdb running MiXCR on the 5' RACE reads. The sample holds some 350,000 distinct CDR3 sequences, under 5% seen once. The sequenced sample was PBMCs, obtained 5 days after the yellow fever booster vaccination. These TCRs come from a man aged 18 to 30 who received the YFV17D yellow fever vaccine.

The gene calls are TRBV5-6 and TRBJ1-4; 8 bases are shared with TRBD1. V lost 4 bases, J lost 5 bases, and 7 bases stayed unmatched. This CDR3 comprises 15 residues. In germline, CDR1 is SGHDT, CDR2 YYEEEE. CDR3 amino acids: CASSPRQGKNEKLFF. CDR3 nucleotides: TGTGCCAGCAGCCCGAGACAGGGGAAGAATGAAAAACTGTTTTTT.

The chain carries TRBV6-1 and TRBJ1-1; a weak D match, TRBD1 (5 bases). The V end was cut by 6 bases, the J end by 0 bases, with 8 bases between. This CDR3 comprises 13 residues. Germline V gene sequence: CDR1 MNHNS, CDR2 SASEGT. The CDR3 region is CASRDTVNTEAFF. DNA for the CDR3: TGTGCCAGCAGGGACACAGTGAACACTGAAGCTTTCTTT.

This clonotype was detected a few times. This rearrangement joins TRBV3-1 to TRBJ2-1; 10 nucleotides align to TRBD2. Per germline, CDR1 LGHDT and CDR2 YNNKEL (reference sequence). The trim removed 2 bases at V and 6 bases at J, leaving 10 bases unmatched. The CDR3 runs to 17 residues. CDR3 DNA: TGTGCCAGCAGCCAATTTAGCGGGGGGTCTTTTTTCAATGAGCAGTTCTTC. The encoded protein is CASSQFSGGSFFNEQFF.

In this sample, this clonotype turned up many times. The rearrangement links TRBV5-1 to TRBJ2-3; D gene ambiguous. V was cut by 4 bases and J by 1 base, with 10 bases left in between. The germline V gene has CDR1 SGHRS and CDR2 YFSETQ. CDR3 length: 14 amino acids. The CDR3 region has the DNA TGCGCCAGCAGCCCCGAGCTAGGCACAGATACGCAGTATTTT. This translates into CASSPELGTDTQYF. Based on the CDR3 plus reference TRBV5-1 and TRBJ2-3, the full variable domain is KAGVTQTPRYLIKTRGQQVTLSCSPISGHRSVSWYQQTPGQGLQFLFEYFSETQRNKGNFPGRFSGRQFSNSRSEMNVSTLELGDSALYLCASSPELGTDTQYFGPGTRLTVL.

The chain carries TRBV3-1 and TRBJ2-1; 12 positions agree with TRBD2. The germline CDR1 and CDR2 sequences are LGHDT and YNNKEL (reference sequence). J gave up 0 bases and V 5 bases, and 14 bases lay outside the gene matches. The CDR3 is 20 amino acids. The CDR3 DNA is TGTGCCAGCAGCGCCGTACTAGCGGGGGGCACAGAGAGCTCCTACAATGAGCAGTTCTTC. It codes for CASSAVLAGGTESSYNEQFF.

This clonotype was counted at least ten times. The V call is TRBV12-3 or TRBV12-4, the J call TRBJ2-7, with unresolved D. V lost 8 bases, J lost 1 base, and 15 bases lay in between. This CDR3 has 14 amino acids. CDR3 residues: CASLPVLGSYEQYF. The CDR3 DNA reads TGTGCCAGCCTCCCGGTCCTCGGGTCCTACGAGCAGTACTTC.

The table lists this clonotype with a few counts. The rearrangement joins TRBV7-2 to TRBJ1-1, with D uncertain. Germline CDR1 and CDR2: SGHTA and FQGNSA. The CDR3 consists of 15 residues. V shed 4 bases and J shed 5 bases, with 17 bases lying between them. The CDR3 loop reads CASSSELGIVTEAFF. The CDR3 coding sequence is TGTGCCAGCAGCTCCGAGCTGGGGATCGTTACTGAAGCTTTCTTT.

This clonotype showed up just a few times. The chain joins TRBV9 to TRBJ1-3; perhaps TRBD1 as D (5 bases). Per the germline V gene, CDR1 is SGDLS and CDR2 is YYNGEE. The CDR3 loop spans 17 amino acids. Between the trimmed V and J ends, which lost 2 bases and 4 bases, there was a span of 19 bases. The CDR3 sequence: CASSVSPRQSRGNTIYF. The CDR3 bases are TGTGCCAGCAGCGTCTCTCCCCGACAGTCAAGAGGAAACACCATATATTTT.

On this clonotype: A much larger clone sits a single nucleotide away, making a read error possible. V usage is TRBV5-1 and J usage is TRBJ2-6; D might be TRBD1 (5 bases). The CDR3 is 14 residues long. The germline CDR1 and CDR2 sequences are SGHRS and YFSETQ. Here the CDR3 reads CDSSLDTGANVLTF. DNA of the CDR3: TGCGACAGCAGCTTGGACACTGGGGCCAACGTCCTGACTTTC.

This clonotype was detected many times. This chain connects TRBV7-6 to TRBJ2-2, with 10 bases lining up with TRBD2. The CDR3 consists of 17 residues. V gave up 4 bases and J gave up 4 bases; unmatched junction bases: 9. The germline gives CDR1 SGHVS, CDR2 FNYEAQ. CDR3 loop: CASSSGASGGSTGELFF. The CDR3 DNA follows: TGTGCCAGCAGCTCCGGAGCTAGCGGGGGATCCACCGGGGAGCTGTTTTTT.

The sample holds many counts of this clonotype. This sequence joins TRBV4-3 and TRBJ2-3; 7 bases match TRBD2. Germline V gives CDR1 LGHNA, CDR2 YSLEER. V was pared by 0 bases and J by 6 bases, with 6 bases of the junction left unmatched. The CDR3 is 15 amino acids. The CDR3 coding sequence is TGCGCCAGCAGCCAAGAAACTAGCGAGGCGGATACGCAGTATTTT. Amino acid sequence: CASSQETSEADTQYF.

This rearrangement joins TRBV12-3 or TRBV12-4 to TRBJ2-7, with 11 bases aligning to TRBD1. CDR3 length: 15 residues. V dropped 5 bases and J dropped 5; count of bases not matched to a gene: 8. The CDR3 loop is CASSLRTGGGDEQYF. The CDR3 nucleotides are TGTGCCAGCAGTCTGAGGACAGGGGGCGGCGACGAGCAGTACTTC.

Ten or more counts support this clonotype. This sequence joins TRBV12-3 or TRBV12-4 and TRBJ1-5; TRBD1 might be the D (6 bases). The ends were cut back, 4 bases at V and 1 base at J, with 17 bases in the middle. This CDR3 has 17 amino acids. The CDR3 sequence: CASSYLRNRVSNQPQHF. The DNA for the CDR3 is TGTGCCAGCAGTTATCTCCGGAACAGGGTGAGCAATCAGCCCCAGCATTTT.

The table lists this clonotype with a few counts. The CDR3, as DNA: TGCGCCAGCAGCCCCCTGGGAGGGTCACCCCTCCACTTT. Translated, it gives CASSPLGGSPLHF. The chain combines TRBV4-3 with TRBJ1-6; D remains unclear. Trimming left V 4 bases short and J 10 bases short, with 11 bases between. CDR3 size: 13 residues. Germline CDR1 is LGHNA and CDR2 is YSLEER.

This clonotype has ten or more counts. The rearrangement joins TRBV20-1 to TRBJ2-1; 10 positions match TRBD1. Germline CDR1 is DFQATT and CDR2 is SNEGSKA (reference sequence). The CDR3 covers 15 residues. V shed 3 bases, J shed 4 bases, and the junction held 6 bases outside the gene matches. The CDR3 DNA sequence: TGCAGTGCTAGTTGGGGGGACAGGGGATACAATGAGCAGTTCTTC. This sequence encodes CSASWGDRGYNEQFF.

This clonotype was seen many times. V and J are TRBV6-5 and TRBJ1-5; D call uncertain. Germline CDR1 and CDR2: MNHEY and SVGAGI. Trimming removed 6 bases from V and 5 bases from J, with 17 bases in between. This CDR3 has 15 residues. This CDR3 is CASRKTLSAHQPQHF. The CDR3 nucleotides read TGTGCCAGCAGAAAGACCCTCTCCGCTCATCAGCCCCAGCATTTT.

The chain uses TRBV28 and TRBJ2-7; no firm D call. The CDR3 extends over 13 amino acids. Germline V gene lookup returns CDR1 MDHEN and CDR2 SYDVKM. V lost 6 bases to trimming and J lost 9 bases, with 18 bases between them. The CDR3 sequence: CASSSGRVSVQYV. CDR3 nucleotides: TGTGCCAGCAGCTCGGGTAGGGTTTCAGTGCAGTACGTC.

This clonotype was seen at least ten times. The CDR3 bases are TGTGCCAGCAGTTACTCTCCGGAGCAGCCCTACGAGCAGTACTTC. Translation: CASSYSPEQPYEQYF. The chain is built from TRBV6-2 or TRBV6-3 and TRBJ2-7, with D unresolved. The germline CDR1 and CDR2 sequences are MNHEY and SVGEGT. This CDR3 has 15 residues. V was pared by 0 bases and J by 2 bases, with 11 bases between.

The chain carries TRBV19 and TRBJ1-3; no reliable D call. The CDR3 has 15 residues. Germline CDR1 is LNHDA and CDR2 is SQIVND (reference sequence). Trimming removed 7 bases from V and 3 bases from J, with 16 bases in between. CDR3 nucleotide sequence: TGTGCCAGTACGGGAAAGCCTCGACATGGAAACACCATATATTTT. Translating gives CASTGKPRHGNTIYF.

The sample holds a few counts of this clonotype. This chain links TRBV7-9 with TRBJ2-1; 10 bases match TRBD1. The CDR3 spans 15 residues. The V gene end was trimmed by 4 bases and the J gene end by 2 bases; junction bases not matched to a gene: 2. Germline V lookup: CDR1 SEHNR, CDR2 FQNEAQ (reference sequence). CDR3 protein: CASSYGQGAYNEQFF. The DNA of the CDR3 is TGTGCCAGCAGCTATGGACAGGGGGCCTACAATGAGCAGTTCTTC.

The CDR3 DNA is TGCGCCAGCAGCTCAACCCTAGCGGGGGGCGGCACAGATACGCAGTATTTT. Amino acid sequence: CASSSTLAGGGTDTQYF. The J gene is TRBJ2-3, the V gene TRBV5-1; 11 bases line up with TRBD2. The CDR3 spans 17 residues. V was pared by 3 bases and J by 1 base, with 7 bases of the junction left unmatched. Germline assignment: CDR1 SGHRS and CDR2 YFSETQ.